Below are 20 T cell receptor beta chains sequenced from a single sample in a study. MiXCR, run by TCRdb on the 5' RACE reads, gives a single entry per CDR3 protein. This sample has about 46,000 distinct CDR3 sequences; around 26% occur once, and the top ten carry roughly 2%. Sequencing was done on a sample of naive CD4+ T cells sorted from blood. Subset described: naive CD4+ T cells, CD4+CD45RA+CD25-. The receptors stem from a female donor with breast cancer.

This clonotype was seen a few times. A read error may account for a junction end that differs from germline. The rearrangement links TRBV5-1 to TRBJ2-3; 8 positions match TRBD1. Looked up from germline, CDR1 is SGHRS and CDR2 is YFSETQ. The CDR3 spans 16 residues. CDR3 residues: CASCLVPGGATDTQYF. CDR3 in DNA: TGCGCCAGCTGCTTAGTCCCAGGGGGCGCGACAGATACGCAGTATTTT.

At least ten counts were recorded for this clonotype. The rearrangement joins TRBV20-1 to TRBJ2-5; D is unresolved. V gave up 0 bases and J gave up 2 bases, with 10 bases separating them. Germline V gives CDR1 DFQATT, CDR2 SNEGSKA (reference sequence). The CDR3 has 14 amino acids. In DNA form, the CDR3 reads TGCAGTGCTAGAGACCCCGGGCAGCAAGAGACCCAGTACTTC. Translated, it gives CSARDPGQQETQYF.

This rearrangement joins TRBV15 to TRBJ2-3, with 13 bases that match TRBD2. Trimming removed 0 bases from V and 3 bases from J; junction bases left unmatched: 3. The CDR3 totals 17 residues. Germline values: CDR1 LNHNV, CDR2 YYDKDF (reference sequence). The CDR3, as DNA: TGTGCCACCAGCAGAGATGAGACTAGCGGGAGGACAGATACGCAGTATTTT. It is translated as CATSRDETSGRTDTQYF. The variable domain in full, completed from reference TRBV15 and TRBJ2-3, reads DAMVIQNPRYQVTQFGKPVTLSCSQTLNHNVMYWYQQKSSQAPKLLFHYYDKDFNNEADTPDNFQSRRPNTSFCFLDIRSPGLGDTAMYLCATSRDETSGRTDTQYFGPGTRLTVL.

This clonotype was counted a few times. This CDR3 reads CANDEDGGLGQTLTGELFF. The CDR3 region has the DNA TGTGCCAACGATGAAGATGGGGGGCTGGGACAGACCCTCACCGGGGAGCTGTTTTTT. The chain is built from TRBV7-9 and TRBJ2-2; D perhaps matches TRBD1 (7 bases). Trimming shortened V by 10 bases and J by 4 bases, and 31 bases separated the two germline ends. From germline, CDR1 is SEHNR and CDR2 FQNEAQ (reference sequence). The CDR3 length is 19 residues.

This clonotype was seen more than once but under ten times. The chain recombines TRBV10-1 with TRBJ2-2, with 10 bases identical to TRBD1. CDR3 length: 14 amino acids. The trim removed 4 bases at V and 4 bases at J, leaving 0 bases unmatched. Germline CDR1 WNHNN, CDR2 SYGVQD (reference sequence). The CDR3 coding sequence is TGCGCCAGCAGTGGACAGGGGGCCACCGGGGAGCTGTTTTTT. Amino acid sequence: CASSGQGATGELFF.

This clonotype was seen a few times. The chain joins TRBV6-4 to TRBJ2-3; 10 positions match TRBD2. V shed 0 bases, J shed 6 bases, and the junction held 3 bases outside the gene matches. Germline-derived CDR1 and CDR2 are MRHNA and SNTAGT. This CDR3 contains 15 residues. The DNA of the CDR3 is TGTGCCAGCAGTGACTCCCTAGCGGGGGCTGATACGCAGTATTTT. As protein: CASSDSLAGADTQYF.

The table lists this clonotype with a count of one. The chain recombines TRBV7-6 with TRBJ2-3, with D possibly TRBD2 on 5 matching bases. The V end lost 3 bases, the J end lost 6 bases, and 28 bases lay between the germline ends. In germline, CDR1 is SGHVS, CDR2 FNYEAQ. CDR3 size: 19 residues. CDR3 DNA sequence: TGTGCCAGCAGCTTCGATCCCCTGGTTGGAGGTCTGGTAATGGATACGCAGTATTTT. Translation gives CASSFDPLVGGLVMDTQYF. The variable domain in full, completed from reference TRBV7-6 and TRBJ2-3, reads GAGVSQSPRYKVTKRGQDVALRCDPISGHVSLYWYRQALGQGPEFLTYFNYEAQQDKSGLPNDRFSAERPEGSISTLTIQRTEQRDSAMYRCASSFDPLVGGLVMDTQYFGPGTRLTVL.

The V call is TRBV18, the J call TRBJ1-1; 7 nucleotides line up with TRBD1. Trimming at V came to 3 bases and at J to 5 bases, leaving 9 bases not matched to a gene. The CDR3 consists of 15 residues. Germline-derived CDR1 and CDR2 are KGHSH and LQKENI. The CDR3 bases are TGTGCCAGCTCACCTTCTTTAGGGGGCTGGACTGAAGCTTTCTTT. As protein: CASSPSLGGWTEAFF.

The genes are TRBV29-1 and TRBJ1-1; D unresolved. V lost 7 bases, J lost 3 bases, and 9 bases lay in between. The CDR3 totals 11 residues. Germline V gene data show CDR1 as SQVTM and CDR2 as ANQGSEA. The CDR3 DNA sequence: TGCAGCGGAGGAACCTACACTGAAGCTTTCTTT. Protein product: CSGGTYTEAFF.

This clonotype came up many times. The V call is TRBV6-2 or TRBV6-3, the J call TRBJ2-3; unclear D gene. In germline, CDR1 is MNHEY, CDR2 SVGEGT. Between the trimmed V and J ends, which lost 4 bases and 2 bases, there was a span of 1 base. This CDR3 region has 11 residues. For the CDR3, the DNA is TGTGCCAGCAGTTCCACAGATACGCAGTATTTT. Protein product: CASSSTDTQYF.

The J gene is TRBJ1-1, the V gene TRBV11-2; unclear D gene. V was pared by 5 bases and J by 4 bases, with 8 bases between. The CDR3 spans 12 residues. CDR1 and CDR2 from the germline V gene are SGHAT and FQNNGV. CDR3 sequence (DNA): TGTGCCAGCAGCGTTTGGGGCACTGAAGCTTTCTTT. It yields the protein CASSVWGTEAFF.

This clonotype has a count of ten or more. The genes are TRBV5-1 and TRBJ2-2, with D unresolved. V shed 0 bases and J shed 2 bases, with 8 bases lying between them. CDR1 and CDR2 from the germline V gene are SGHRS and YFSETQ. The CDR3 totals 15 residues. The CDR3 DNA follows: TGCGCCAGCAGCTTGGACGCAGCCAACACCGGGGAGCTGTTTTTT. This encodes CASSLDAANTGELFF.

This clonotype was detected a few times. The chain carries TRBV29-1 and TRBJ2-7; TRBD2 aligns across 9 bases. The CDR3 consists of 13 residues. Trimming cost V 6 bases and J 3 bases; bases outside gene matches: 6. The germline V gene has CDR1 SQVTM and CDR2 ANQGSEA. Here the CDR3 reads CSVAGGQVYEQYF. As DNA, the CDR3 is TGCAGCGTGGCGGGGGGGCAGGTCTACGAGCAGTACTTC.

This clonotype was recorded a few times. V usage is TRBV29-1 and J usage is TRBJ2-5; D possibly uses TRBD1 or TRBD2 (5 bases each). V was shortened by 5 bases and J by 4 bases, with 17 bases between the two germline ends. This CDR3 is 14 amino acids long. Germline V CDR1 and CDR2: SQVTM, ANQGSEA. CDR3 sequence (DNA): TGCAGCGTTCTTCTAGGAGGAAGGGGAGAGACCCAGTACTTC. This gives the protein CSVLLGGRGETQYF.

This clonotype was seen a handful of times. This chain uses TRBV29-1 with TRBJ1-5; D remains unclear. CDR1 is SQVTM and CDR2 is ANQGSEA in the germline V gene. This CDR3 spans 13 amino acids. The V end was cut by 4 bases, the J end by 4 bases, with 11 bases between. CDR3 sequence: CSVGTDINQPQHF. The CDR3 DNA sequence: TGCAGCGTTGGTACAGACATAAATCAGCCCCAGCATTTT. Combining the CDR3 with reference TRBV29-1 and TRBJ1-5 gives the whole variable domain SAVISQKPSRDICQRGTSLTIQCQVDSQVTMMFWYRQQPGQSLTLIATANQGSEATYESGFVIDKFPISRPNLTFSTLTVSNMSPEDSSIYLCSVGTDINQPQHFGDGTRLSIL.

This chain uses TRBV2 with TRBJ1-4; no clear D gene. The CDR3 totals 13 residues. V gave up 4 bases and J gave up 7 bases, with 10 bases separating them. The germline V gene encodes CDR1 SNHLY and CDR2 FYNNEI. DNA of the CDR3: TGTGCCAGCAGTGCAGAAGGTGGTGAAAAACTGTTTTTT. As protein: CASSAEGGEKLFF.

The chain uses TRBV5-1 and TRBJ1-2; D remains ambiguous. Germline V gene data show CDR1 as SGHRS and CDR2 as YFSETQ. V lost 0 bases, J lost 5 bases, and 8 bases lay in between. CDR3 length equals 13 residues. The CDR3 here is CASSLDGSYGYTF. CDR3 DNA sequence: TGCGCCAGCAGCTTGGATGGTTCATATGGCTACACCTTC. Drawing the rest from reference TRBV5-1 and TRBJ1-2, the complete variable domain is KAGVTQTPRYLIKTRGQQVTLSCSPISGHRSVSWYQQTPGQGLQFLFEYFSETQRNKGNFPGRFSGRQFSNSRSEMNVSTLELGDSALYLCASSLDGSYGYTFGSGTRLTVV.

In its sample, this clonotype was seen many times. This chain uses TRBV12-3 or TRBV12-4 with TRBJ2-1; TRBD1 matches 8 bases. Germline trimming cut 5 bases from V and 2 bases from J; bases unmatched to any gene: 5. CDR3 size: 15 residues. CDR3 residues: CASSNDRGAYNEQFF. The CDR3 nucleotides are TGTGCCAGCAGTAATGACAGGGGCGCCTACAATGAGCAGTTCTTC.

V is TRBV9 and J is TRBJ2-1, with TRBD2 matching over 9 bases. Unmatched junction bases numbered 16, after V lost 4 bases and J lost 2 bases. The CDR3 is made up of 19 amino acids. Germline CDR1 SGDLS, CDR2 YYNGEE. The CDR3 reads CASSPKGGSGSLAYNEQFF. CDR3 in DNA: TGTGCCAGCAGCCCCAAGGGGGGTAGCGGGAGCTTAGCCTACAATGAGCAGTTCTTC.

The rearrangement links TRBV20-1 to TRBJ2-7; D possibly corresponds to TRBD2 (5 bases). Germline values: CDR1 DFQATT, CDR2 SNEGSKA (reference sequence). The CDR3 is 14 residues long. Trimming removed 0 bases from V and 5 bases from J, with 14 bases in between. In DNA, the CDR3 is TGCAGTGCTAGAGATCGGAGGACGTCGAACGAGCAGTACTTC. Its protein product is CSARDRRTSNEQYF.